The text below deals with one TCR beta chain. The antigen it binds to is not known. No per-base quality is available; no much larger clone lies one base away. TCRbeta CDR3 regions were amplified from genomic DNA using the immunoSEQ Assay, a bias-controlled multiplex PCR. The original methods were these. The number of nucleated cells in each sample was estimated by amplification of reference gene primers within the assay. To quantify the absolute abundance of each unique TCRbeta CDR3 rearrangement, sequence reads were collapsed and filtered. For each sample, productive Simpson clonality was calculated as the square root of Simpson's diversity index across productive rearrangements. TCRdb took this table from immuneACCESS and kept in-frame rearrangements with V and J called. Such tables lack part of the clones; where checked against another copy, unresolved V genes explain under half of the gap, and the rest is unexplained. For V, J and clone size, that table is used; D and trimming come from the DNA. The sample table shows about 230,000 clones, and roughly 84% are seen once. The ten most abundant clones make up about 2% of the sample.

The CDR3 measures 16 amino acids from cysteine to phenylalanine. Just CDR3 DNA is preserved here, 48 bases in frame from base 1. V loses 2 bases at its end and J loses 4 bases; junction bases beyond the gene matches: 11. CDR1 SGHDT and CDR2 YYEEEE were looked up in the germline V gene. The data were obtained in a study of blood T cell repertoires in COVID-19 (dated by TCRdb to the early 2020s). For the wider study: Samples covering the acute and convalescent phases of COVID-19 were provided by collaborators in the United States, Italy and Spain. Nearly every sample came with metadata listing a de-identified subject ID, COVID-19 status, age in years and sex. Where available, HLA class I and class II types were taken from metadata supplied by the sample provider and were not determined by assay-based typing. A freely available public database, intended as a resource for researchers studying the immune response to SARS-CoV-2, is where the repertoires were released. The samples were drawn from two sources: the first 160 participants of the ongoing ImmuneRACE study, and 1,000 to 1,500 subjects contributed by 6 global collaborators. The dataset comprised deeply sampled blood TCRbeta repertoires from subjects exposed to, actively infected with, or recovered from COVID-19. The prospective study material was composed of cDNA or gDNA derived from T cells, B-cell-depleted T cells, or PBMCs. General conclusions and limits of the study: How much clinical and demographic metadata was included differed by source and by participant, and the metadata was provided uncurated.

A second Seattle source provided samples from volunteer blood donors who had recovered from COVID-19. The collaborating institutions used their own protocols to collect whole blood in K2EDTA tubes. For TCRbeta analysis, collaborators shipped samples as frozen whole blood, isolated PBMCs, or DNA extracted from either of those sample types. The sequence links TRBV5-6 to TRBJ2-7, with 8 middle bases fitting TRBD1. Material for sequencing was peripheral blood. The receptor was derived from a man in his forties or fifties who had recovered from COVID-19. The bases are TGTGCCAGCAGCTTCTTCCCACCGGACAGGGCTTACGAGCAGTACTTC. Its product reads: CASSFFPPDRAYEQYF. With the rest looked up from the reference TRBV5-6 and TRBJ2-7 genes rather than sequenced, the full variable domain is DAGVTQSPTHLIKTRGQQVTLRCSPKSGHDTVSWYQQALGQGPQFIFQYYEEEERQRGNFPDRFSGHQFPNYSSELNVNALLLGDSALYLCASSFFPPDRAYEQYFGPGTRLTVT.